The 16 T cell receptor beta chains presented below share a single source sample, sequenced in a study of Ad26.COV2.S vaccination and SARS-CoV-2 variants. Specified treatment: around 19 received Ad26.COV2.S at low or high dose, single or two shots; several received placebo; per-sample allocation not given. Vaccine and placebo recipients were sampled on day 63 after the first injection. The protocol was immunoSEQ multiplex PCR, while the TCRdb copy is restricted to in-frame clones and leaves out a portion. In the table there are about 440,000 clones, less than 95% of which are singletons. The material was peripheral blood, obtained in a trial of Ad26.COV2.S vaccine versus placebo. The receptors were sampled from a person aged 18-60 years who received the Ad26.COV2.S COVID-19 vaccine or a placebo.

Worth noting for this clone: Other DNA sequences in this sample translate to the same CDR3. The V gene is TRBV20-1, the J gene TRBJ2-7, with 12 bases that match TRBD1. Germline-derived CDR1 and CDR2 are DFQATT and SNEGSKA (reference sequence). This CDR3 is built from 16 residues. V shed 3 bases, J shed 4 bases, and the junction held 10 bases outside the gene matches. This CDR3 reads CSASGTGGHPSYEQYF. The CDR3 nucleotides are TGCAGTGCTAGTGGGACAGGGGGCCACCCGTCTTACGAGCAGTACTTC.

This clone was counted once. The chain couples TRBV18 to TRBJ1-1, with 7 nucleotides matching TRBD1. This CDR3 is built from 14 residues. Looked up from germline, CDR1 is KGHSH and CDR2 is LQKENI. The V segment lost 3 bases and the J segment 4 bases; nucleotides outside the gene matches: 5. CDR3 bases: TGTGCCAGCTCACCTCAGGGGACAGCCACTGAAGCTTTCTTT. This encodes CASSPQGTATEAFF.

Comments on this clone: Other DNA sequences in this sample translate to the same CDR3. The V call is TRBV2, the J call TRBJ2-7; D is unresolved. Trimming took 5 bases from V and 3 from J, leaving 5 bases between them. The CDR3 sequence is 11 residues long. Germline CDR1 SNHLY, CDR2 FYNNEI. As DNA, the CDR3 is TGTGCCAGCAGTCCAAACTACGAGCAGTACTTC. Protein sequence: CASSPNYEQYF.

The chain employs TRBV5-1 and TRBJ1-3; no clear D gene. CDR1 and CDR2 from the germline V gene are SGHRS and YFSETQ. Trimming removed 7 bases from V and 1 base from J, with 9 bases in between. The CDR3 has 13 amino acids. The CDR3 nucleotides are TGCGCCAGCGCCAAACAATCTGGAAACACCATATATTTT. It is translated as CASAKQSGNTIYF.

The chain has TRBV28 and TRBJ2-3; TRBD2 agrees at 8 bases. CDR3 size: 20 residues. The germline V gene has CDR1 MDHEN and CDR2 SYDVKM. Trimming took 1 base from V and 4 from J; bases not matched to a gene: 19. CDR3 DNA sequence: TGTGCCAGCAGTTTATCGTCGAGGAGAGGATGGGCGGGAGGCGCAGATACGCAGTATTTT. The encoded protein is CASSLSSRRGWAGGADTQYF. Looking up the rest from reference TRBV28 and TRBJ2-3 gives the full variable domain: DVKVTQSSRYLVKRTGEKVFLECVQDMDHENMFWYRQDPGLGLRLIYFSYDVKMKEKGDIPEGYSVSREKKERFSLILESASTNQTSMYLCASSLSSRRGWAGGADTQYFGPGTRLTVL.

This clone has only a few counts. This chain links TRBV30 with TRBJ1-5; D call uncertain. This CDR3 spans 13 amino acids. Germline assignment: CDR1 GTSNPN and CDR2 SVGIG (reference sequence). Trimming removed 2 bases from V and 4 bases from J, with 9 bases in between. CDR3 in amino acids: CAWSSGYNQPQHF. In nucleotides, the CDR3 is TGTGCCTGGAGTTCGGGATATAATCAGCCCCAGCATTTT.

The chain uses TRBV30 and TRBJ1-1; a possible D gene is TRBD1 (5 bases). V was clipped by 1 base and J by 8 bases, with 11 bases between them. CDR3 size: 12 residues. Per germline, CDR1 GTSNPN and CDR2 SVGIG (reference sequence). The chain's CDR3 is CAWSGRHREAFF. In DNA, the CDR3 is TGTGCCTGGAGTGGTAGGCACAGGGAAGCTTTCTTT.

The V and J genes are TRBV28 and TRBJ2-5; 8 nucleotides line up with TRBD2. Looked up from germline, CDR1 is MDHEN and CDR2 is SYDVKM. Germline trimming cut 5 bases from V and 3 bases from J; bases unmatched to any gene: 2. CDR3 size: 13 residues. The CDR3 DNA is TGTGCCAGCAGTCCGGGAGGGGAAGAGACCCAGTACTTC. Encoded protein: CASSPGGEETQYF.

The chain carries TRBV27 and TRBJ2-7; D possibly corresponds to TRBD2 (5 bases). Germline CDR1 MNHEY, CDR2 SMNVEV (reference sequence). Between the trimmed V and J ends, which lost 5 bases and 2 bases, there was a span of 16 bases. This CDR3 has 15 residues. The CDR3 protein is CASSPTLATTYEQYF. The CDR3 DNA reads as TGTGCCAGCAGTCCTACCTTAGCGACTACCTACGAGCAGTACTTC.

The rearrangement joins TRBV7-2 to TRBJ1-5, with unresolved D. The germline CDR1 and CDR2 sequences are SGHTA and FQGNSA. Trimming took off 1 base at V and 6 bases at J, with 4 bases between the two ends. The CDR3 loop spans 12 amino acids. The CDR3 protein is CASSLDRQPQHF. In DNA form, the CDR3 reads TGTGCCAGCAGCTTAGACCGTCAGCCCCAGCATTTT.

This clone was recorded only once. V is TRBV5-5 and J is TRBJ1-6, with D hard to call. Germline CDR1 SGHKS, CDR2 YYEKEE (reference sequence). The V gene lost 4 bases and the J gene lost 6 bases, with 14 bases spanning the gap. CDR3 length equals 15 residues. Here the CDR3 DNA reads TGTGCCAGCAGCGCGATGAGTCCGACTAATTCACCCCTCCACTTT. This translates into CASSAMSPTNSPLHF.

The chain carries TRBV7-9 and TRBJ2-5; D is possibly TRBD2 (6 bases). The germline V and J ends were trimmed by 1 base and 5 bases, with 14 bases remaining between them. Germline V gives CDR1 SEHNR, CDR2 FQNEAQ (reference sequence). The CDR3 contains 15 residues. The CDR3 loop reads CASSLGRDLEETQYF. The CDR3 DNA sequence: TGTGCCAGCAGCTTAGGCAGGGACTTAGAGGAGACCCAGTACTTC.

The CDR3 DNA sequence: TGCGCCAGCAGTCGACCTCGGACAGCCTTCAATCAGCCCCAGCATTTT. Translated: CASSRPRTAFNQPQHF. The chain joins TRBV23-1 to TRBJ1-5, with D perhaps matching TRBD1 (6 bases). TRBV23-1 is reported as an ORF; its role is uncertain. With 4 bases removed from V and 3 bases from J, the gap between germline ends came to 16 bases. This CDR3 region has 16 residues.

The gene calls are TRBV7-9 and TRBJ2-7, with 13 nucleotides matching TRBD2. The V gene end was trimmed by 5 bases and the J gene end by 2 bases; junction bases not matched to a gene: 3. Germline lookup yields CDR1 SEHNR and CDR2 FQNEAQ (reference sequence). The CDR3 runs 15 residues. CDR3 region: CASSALAGGPYEQYF. The CDR3, as DNA: TGTGCCAGCAGCGCACTAGCGGGAGGGCCCTACGAGCAGTACTTC.

The CDR3, as DNA: TGTGCCAGCAGTCAGACATGGGATTCACCCCTCCACTTT. As protein: CASSQTWDSPLHF. This chain uses TRBV28 with TRBJ1-6; D gene unclear. Germline CDR1 MDHEN, CDR2 SYDVKM. This CDR3 has 13 residues. The germline V and J ends were trimmed by 5 bases and 8 bases, with 10 bases remaining between them.

The CDR3 DNA reads as TGCGCCAGCAGTCGGGGTTTTGGGACAGGGGAACCGTACTTC. Its translation: CASSRGFGTGEPYF. V and J are TRBV5-1 and TRBJ2-7; TRBD1 matches 10 bases. Germline trimming cut 5 bases from V and 12 bases from J; bases unmatched to any gene: 14. CDR1 is SGHRS and CDR2 is YFSETQ in the germline V gene. This CDR3 has 14 amino acids.